Shown below are 8 T cell receptor beta chains from a single sample sequenced in a study of cytomegalovirus exposure and HLA in healthy donors. In the PCR, 60 Vbeta and 13 Jbeta primers were used. Profiled with immunoSEQ multiplex PCR; TCRdb holds only in-frame clones, not every one. The sample records over 150,000 clones, approximately 79% being singletons. The sample comprised PBMCs. The receptors were gathered from a man aged 40-50 years in good health and CMV-seronegative.

This clone has just one count. The gene calls are TRBV19 and TRBJ1-5; D gene uncertain. Deletions cut 1 base from V and 6 bases from J, with 10 bases between. The CDR3 sequence is 14 residues long. Germline CDR1 LNHDA, CDR2 SQIVND (reference sequence). The CDR3: CASSIGRVAQPQHF. The CDR3 DNA sequence: TGTGCCAGTAGTATAGGGAGGGTCGCTCAGCCCCAGCATTTT.

The chain has TRBV7-2 and TRBJ2-7; TRBD1 agrees at 10 bases. The junction had 7 bases not matched to a gene; V was cut back by 4 bases and J by 7 bases. The germline V gene encodes CDR1 SGHTA and CDR2 FQGNSA. The CDR3 is made up of 14 amino acids. The CDR3 DNA is TGTGCCAGCAGCTCCGGGACAGGGGTAGGAGAGCAGTACTTC. Translating gives CASSSGTGVGEQYF.

The CDR3 nucleotides read TGTGCCAGCAGTTTATTTAGCGGCCGAGGCCCAGATACGCAGTATTTT. It specifies CASSLFSGRGPDTQYF. This chain uses TRBV27 with TRBJ2-3; a weak D match, TRBD2 (6 bases). The length of the CDR3 is 16 residues. V lost 1 base, J lost 4 bases, and 15 bases lay in between. The V gene's germline CDR1 is MNHEY and CDR2 SMNVEV (reference sequence).

The chain recombines TRBV2 with TRBJ1-6; perhaps TRBD1 as D (5 bases). The germline gives CDR1 SNHLY, CDR2 FYNNEI. The V and J ends lost 7 bases and 4 bases respectively, with 14 bases between them. The CDR3 contains 15 residues. The CDR3 bases are TGTGCCAGCACTCTAGACGGGGGGTATAATTCACCCCTCCACTTT. This gives the protein CASTLDGGYNSPLHF.

This sequence joins TRBV5-1 and TRBJ2-7; weak D call: TRBD1 (6 bases). The CDR3 length is 14 residues. V was trimmed by 0 bases and J by 3 bases, leaving 10 bases between them. Germline values: CDR1 SGHRS, CDR2 YFSETQ. The CDR3 spells CASSLVQGFYEQYF. In DNA, the CDR3 is TGCGCCAGCAGCTTGGTCCAGGGGTTCTACGAGCAGTACTTC.

The chain carries TRBV5-1 and TRBJ2-7, with 13 bases aligning to TRBD2. CDR3 length: 17 residues. Trimming took 4 bases from V and 2 from J; bases not matched to a gene: 9. In germline, CDR1 is SGHRS, CDR2 YFSETQ. CDR3 nucleotides: TGCGCCAGCAGCCCAGGGACTAGCGGGATGCGCGCCTACGAGCAGTACTTC. Amino acid sequence: CASSPGTSGMRAYEQYF.

The chain has TRBV11-2 and TRBJ2-5; 10 bases agree with TRBD2. The CDR3 has 16 amino acids. Germline V gives CDR1 SGHAT, CDR2 FQNNGV. V trimming: 1 base; J trimming: 3 bases; junction bases outside the gene matches: 5. CDR3: CASSLVGLAVKETQYF. CDR3 DNA: TGTGCCAGCAGCTTAGTAGGACTAGCGGTGAAAGAGACCCAGTACTTC.

The rearrangement links TRBV6-5 to TRBJ2-7, with D possibly matching TRBD2 (5 bases). The CDR3 is 13 amino acids. Germline V lookup: CDR1 MNHEY, CDR2 SVGAGI. Trimming removed 8 bases at V and 3 bases at J, with 14 bases between. The CDR3: CASRRGLDYEQYF. The CDR3 coding sequence is TGTGCCAGCCGCCGGGGTCTGGACTACGAGCAGTACTTC.